This TCR beta chain was identified in a study of blood T cell repertoires in COVID-19. Study at large: Sites in the United States, Italy and Spain provided acute and convalescent COVID-19 samples. The analysed material was cDNA or gDNA that came from T cells, B-cell-depleted T cells, or PBMCs.

Authors' analysis steps: Estimation of nucleated cell counts was performed using reference gene primer amplification. Sequenced by immunoSEQ multiplex PCR; TCRdb stores in-frame clones only, minus some. Clone size and V and J calls were adopted from that table, with D and trimming inferred from the DNA. Among 250,000 to 350,000 clones listed, 89% were seen once. Per the germline V gene, CDR1 is LGHDT and CDR2 is YNNKEL (reference sequence). V was cut by 0 bases and J by 7 bases, with 21 bases left in between. The CDR3 totals 17 residues. The TCR sequence derives from a woman aged 60-75 years with acute or convalescent COVID-19. Sequencing was done on a sample of peripheral blood. The V call is TRBV3-1 (or the pseudogene TRBV3-2), the J call TRBJ1-2, with a tentative D call TRBD1 (5 bases). The CDR3 is CASSQDRGISVKGGYTF. The CDR3 DNA follows: TGTGCCAGCAGCCAAGATCGGGGGATTTCAGTAAAGGGTGGCTACACCTTC.